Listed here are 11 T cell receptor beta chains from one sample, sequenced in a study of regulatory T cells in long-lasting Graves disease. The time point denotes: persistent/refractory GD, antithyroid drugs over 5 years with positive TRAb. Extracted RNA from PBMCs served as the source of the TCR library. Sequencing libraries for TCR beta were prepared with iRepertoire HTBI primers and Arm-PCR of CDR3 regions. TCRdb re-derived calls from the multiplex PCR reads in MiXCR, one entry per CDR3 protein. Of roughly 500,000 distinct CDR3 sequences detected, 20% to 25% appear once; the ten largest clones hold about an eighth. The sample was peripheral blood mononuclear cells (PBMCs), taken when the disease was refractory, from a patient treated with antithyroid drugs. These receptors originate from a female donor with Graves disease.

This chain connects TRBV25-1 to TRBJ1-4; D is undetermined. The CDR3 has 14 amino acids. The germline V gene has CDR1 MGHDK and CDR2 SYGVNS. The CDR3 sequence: CAAAGLSTNEKLFF. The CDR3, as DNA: TGTGCAGCTGCGGGGTTGAGTACTAATGAAAAACTGTTTTTT.

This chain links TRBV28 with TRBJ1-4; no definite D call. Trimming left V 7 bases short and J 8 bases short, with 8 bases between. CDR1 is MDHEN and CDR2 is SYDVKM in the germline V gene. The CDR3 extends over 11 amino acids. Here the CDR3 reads CASTSGEKLFF. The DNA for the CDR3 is TGTGCCAGCACTAGCGGAGAAAAACTGTTTTTT.

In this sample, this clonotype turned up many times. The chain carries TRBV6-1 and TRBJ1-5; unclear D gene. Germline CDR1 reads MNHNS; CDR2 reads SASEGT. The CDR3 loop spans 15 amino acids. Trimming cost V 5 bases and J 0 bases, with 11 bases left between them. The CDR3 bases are TGTGCCAGCAGTCCGACATGGGATAGCAATCAGCCCCAGCATTTT. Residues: CASSPTWDSNQPQHF.

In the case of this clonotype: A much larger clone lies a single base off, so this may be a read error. The CDR3 spells CASSPPGQGNRPQHF. In nucleotides, the CDR3 is TGTGCCAGCAGTCCTCCGGGACAGGGCAATCGGCCCCAGCATTTT. The chain has TRBV6-1 and TRBJ1-5; 9 bases align to TRBD1. The germline V gene encodes CDR1 MNHNS and CDR2 SASEGT. The CDR3 has 15 residues.

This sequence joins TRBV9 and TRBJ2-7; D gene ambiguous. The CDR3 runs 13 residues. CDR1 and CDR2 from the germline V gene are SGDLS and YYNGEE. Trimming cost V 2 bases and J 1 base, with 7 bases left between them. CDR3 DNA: TGTGCCAGCAGCGTCTCAGCATCCTACGAGCAGTACTTC. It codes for CASSVSASYEQYF.

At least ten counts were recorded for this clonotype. The CDR3 sequence: CASGLKETQYF. The CDR3 nucleotides are TGTGCTAGTGGTTTAAAAGAGACCCAGTACTTC. V and J are TRBV12-5 and TRBJ2-5; D not resolved. Germline loops: CDR1 LGHNT, CDR2 FRNRAP. This CDR3 has 11 residues. V lost 3 bases and J lost 3, with 2 bases in between.

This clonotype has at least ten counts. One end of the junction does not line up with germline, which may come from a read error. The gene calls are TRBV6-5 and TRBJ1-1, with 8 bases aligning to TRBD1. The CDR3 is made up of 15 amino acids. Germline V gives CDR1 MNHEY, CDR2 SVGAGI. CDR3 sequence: CASSYLQGVKTEAFF. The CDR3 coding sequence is TGTGCCAGCAGTTACTTACAGGGGGTGAAGACTGAAGCTTTCTTT.

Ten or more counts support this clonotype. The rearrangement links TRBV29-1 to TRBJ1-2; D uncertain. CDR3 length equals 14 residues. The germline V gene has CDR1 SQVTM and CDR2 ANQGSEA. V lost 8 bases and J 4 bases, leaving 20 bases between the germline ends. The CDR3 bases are TGCAGCACACCAAAGGGTCTCGGGCTCTATGGCTACACCTTC. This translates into CSTPKGLGLYGYTF.

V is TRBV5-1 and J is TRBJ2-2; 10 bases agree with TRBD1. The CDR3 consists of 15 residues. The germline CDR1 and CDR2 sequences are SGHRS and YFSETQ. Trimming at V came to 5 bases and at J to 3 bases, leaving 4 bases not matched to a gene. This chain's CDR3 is CASSRQGADTGELFF. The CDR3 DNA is TGCGCCAGCAGTAGACAGGGGGCGGACACCGGGGAGCTGTTTTTT.

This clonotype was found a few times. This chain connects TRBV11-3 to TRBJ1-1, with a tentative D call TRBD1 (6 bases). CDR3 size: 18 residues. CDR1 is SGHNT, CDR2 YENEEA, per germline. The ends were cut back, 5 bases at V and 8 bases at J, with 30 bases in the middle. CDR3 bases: TGTGCCAGCAGCGCATACCCGGGACATAGCCAGAACACTGTCGAAGCTTTCTTT. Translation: CASSAYPGHSQNTVEAFF.

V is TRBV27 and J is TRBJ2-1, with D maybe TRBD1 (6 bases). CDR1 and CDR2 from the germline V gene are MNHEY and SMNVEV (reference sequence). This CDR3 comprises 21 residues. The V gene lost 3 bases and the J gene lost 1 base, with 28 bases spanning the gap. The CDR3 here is CASSFFRSRGRGTISYNEQFF. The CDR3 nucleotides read TGTGCCAGCAGTTTTTTTAGGTCGAGGGGCAGGGGAACGATTTCCTACAATGAGCAGTTCTTC.